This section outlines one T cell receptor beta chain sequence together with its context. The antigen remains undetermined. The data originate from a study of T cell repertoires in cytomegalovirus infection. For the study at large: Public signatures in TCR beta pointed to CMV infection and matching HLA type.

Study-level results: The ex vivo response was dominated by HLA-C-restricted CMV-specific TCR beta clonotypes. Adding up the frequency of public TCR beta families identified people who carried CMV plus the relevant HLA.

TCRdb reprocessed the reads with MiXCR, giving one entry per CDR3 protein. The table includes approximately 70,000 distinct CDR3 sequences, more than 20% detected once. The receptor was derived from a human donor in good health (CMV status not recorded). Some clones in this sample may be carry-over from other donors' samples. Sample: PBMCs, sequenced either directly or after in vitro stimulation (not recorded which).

DNA of the CDR3: TGTGCCAGCAGCTTAGCAGGGGGGGATACGCAGTATTTT. Amino acids: CASSLAGGDTQYF. The chain uses TRBV7-2 and TRBJ2-3; D tentatively reads TRBD1 or TRBD2 (6 bases each). Trimming left V 0 bases short and J 6 bases short, with 7 bases between. CDR3 length: 13 amino acids. CDR1 SGHTA and CDR2 FQGNSA come from the germline V gene.